This T cell receptor (beta chain) was recorded in a study of blood T cell repertoires in COVID-19. Study as a whole: Sites in the United States, Italy and Spain provided acute and convalescent COVID-19 samples. From T cells, B-cell-depleted T cells, or PBMCs came the material, which was cDNA or gDNA.

TCRdb's copy holds only in-frame clones and misses some; the assay was immunoSEQ multiplex PCR. This sample has tens of thousands of clones, with approximately 88% found just once. Germline V gene lookup returns CDR1 SNHLY and CDR2 FYNNEI. This CDR3 contains 12 residues. The V end was cut by 5 bases, the J end by 8 bases, with 10 bases between. Sequencing was carried out using peripheral blood. The V call is TRBV2, the J call TRBJ2-1; D gene uncertain. The receptor comes from a human donor in a cohort sampled during active COVID-19. CDR3 nucleotide sequence: TGTGCCAGCAGTCGGCTAGAAGATGAGCAGTTCTTC. Its protein product is CASSRLEDEQFF.